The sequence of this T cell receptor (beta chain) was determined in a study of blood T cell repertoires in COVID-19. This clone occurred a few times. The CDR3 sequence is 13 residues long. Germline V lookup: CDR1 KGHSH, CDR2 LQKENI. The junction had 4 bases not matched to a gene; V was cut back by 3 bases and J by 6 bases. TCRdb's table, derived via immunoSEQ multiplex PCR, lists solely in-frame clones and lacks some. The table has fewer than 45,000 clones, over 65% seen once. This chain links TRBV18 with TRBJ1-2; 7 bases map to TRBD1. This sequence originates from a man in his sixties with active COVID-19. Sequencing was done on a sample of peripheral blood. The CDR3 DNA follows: TGTGCCAGCTCACCCGACAGGGTAAATGGCTACACCTTC. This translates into CASSPDRVNGYTF.